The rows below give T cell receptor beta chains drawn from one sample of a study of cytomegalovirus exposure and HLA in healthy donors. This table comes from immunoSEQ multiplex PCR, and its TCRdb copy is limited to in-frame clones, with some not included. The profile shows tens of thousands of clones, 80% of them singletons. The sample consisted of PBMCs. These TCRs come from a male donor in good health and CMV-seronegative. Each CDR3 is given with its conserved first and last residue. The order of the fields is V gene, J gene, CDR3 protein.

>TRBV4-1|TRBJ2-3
CASSQDPSLDTQYF
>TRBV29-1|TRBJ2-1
CSPGLAGRQFF
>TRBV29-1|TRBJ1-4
CSVDTGVVEKLFF
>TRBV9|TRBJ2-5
CASTRTMGGQETQYF
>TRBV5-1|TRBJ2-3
CASSLAVAGGFSDTQYF
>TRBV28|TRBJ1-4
CASSFGQGVGIYEKLFF
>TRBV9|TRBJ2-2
CASSELAKGSGTGELFF
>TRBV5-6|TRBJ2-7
CASSLGQVSEQYF
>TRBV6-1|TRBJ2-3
CASSSSFSHTDTQYF
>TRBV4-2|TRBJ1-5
CASSQDFGGSQPQHF
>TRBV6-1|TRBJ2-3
CASSEAAGRDFFTDTQYF
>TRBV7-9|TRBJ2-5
CASSSHKRAIQETQYF
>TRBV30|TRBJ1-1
CAWSAGKTEAFF
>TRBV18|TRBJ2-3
CASSPSGTSTDTQYF
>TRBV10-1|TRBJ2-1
CASSEGELNEQFF
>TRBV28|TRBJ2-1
CASSLAGARSHEQFF
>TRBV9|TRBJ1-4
CASSVTGQGAEKLFF
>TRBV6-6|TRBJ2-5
CASSSPTRETQYF
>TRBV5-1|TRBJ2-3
CASSQAGGLDTQYF
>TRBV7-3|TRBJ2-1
CASSPGGSFDNEQFF
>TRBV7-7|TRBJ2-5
CASSPGLAAQETQYF
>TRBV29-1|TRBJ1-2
CSVDRQPPSYGYPF
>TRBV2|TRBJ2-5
CASSEDVRETQYF
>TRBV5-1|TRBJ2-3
CASSRAGGSTDTQYF
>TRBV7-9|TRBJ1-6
CASSPSRRESPLHF
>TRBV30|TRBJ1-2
CAFKRGYGYTF
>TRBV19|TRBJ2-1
CASSMAGNSYNEQFF
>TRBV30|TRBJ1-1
CAWSVSGGTEAFF
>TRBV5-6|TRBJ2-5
CASSLVQGGKKTQYF
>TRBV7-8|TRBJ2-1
CASSLEIAGGSYNEQFF
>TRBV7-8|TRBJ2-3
CASSLYTRQGSTDTRYF
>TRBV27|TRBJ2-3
CASSFTPRTGSDTQYF
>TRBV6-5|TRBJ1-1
CASSQGIEAFF
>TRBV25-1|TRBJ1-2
CASSEQGSYGYTF
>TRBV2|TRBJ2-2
CASSLTNPANTGELFF
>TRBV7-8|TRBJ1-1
CASSLATSRVGTEAFF
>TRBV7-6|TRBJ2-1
CASSLLPGLAGGGNNEQFF
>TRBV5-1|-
CASSPWDSYEQYF
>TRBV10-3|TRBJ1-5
CAISESRGGQGEQPQHF
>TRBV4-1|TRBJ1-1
CASSRRLDTEAFF
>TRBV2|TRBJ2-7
CASTRLRTGPSGGAPYEQYF
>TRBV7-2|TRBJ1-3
CASSPTGSRNTIYF
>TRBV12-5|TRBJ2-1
CASGPPLAGGYNEQFF
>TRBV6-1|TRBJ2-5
CASSEALGLAGVRETQYF
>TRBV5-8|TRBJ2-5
CASSFGGRTGTETQYF
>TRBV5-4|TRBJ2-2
CASSRSAGELFF
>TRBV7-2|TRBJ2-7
CASSLGQGAYEQYF
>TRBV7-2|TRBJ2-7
CASSRDSVGEQYF
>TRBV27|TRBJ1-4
CASSLGQGREKLFF
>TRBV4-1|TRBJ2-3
CASSQDRFGSTDTQYF
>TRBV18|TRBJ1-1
CASSPAGEGTEAFF
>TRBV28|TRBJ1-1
CASNHGQGAEAFF
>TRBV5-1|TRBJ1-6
CASSSPEQGQNSPLHF
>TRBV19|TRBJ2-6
CASSIVAGRNGISGANVLTF